This T cell receptor (beta chain) stems from a study of T-cell reconstitution after alpha-beta-depleted transplantation in children. Points from the study as a whole: Newly produced T cells mostly accounted for T-cell counts and diversity one year post-transplant. Diversity of TCRbeta at day 60 was high in some patients, arising from surviving recipient T cells and thymic progenitors. Several hundred expanded graft clones reportedly were the source of alpha-beta T cells about two months after transplant.

The TCRbeta library was prepared with unique molecular identifiers. MiXCR, applied by TCRdb to the PCR reads, yields one record per CDR3 protein. The data contain fewer than 350,000 distinct CDR3 sequences, roughly 8.2% of them seen just once; the ten biggest clones take up approximately 9%. In regard to this clonotype: Its cognate antigen is unknown.

J lost 3 bases, V lost 5 bases, and 13 bases had no gene match. The CDR3 has 16 residues. CDR1 and CDR2 (germline): MNHEY, SMNVEV (reference sequence). The sequence was obtained from a female patient aged 2-15 years who had a stem cell transplant for Fanconi anemia, so the T cells may come from the graft donor. Sequencing was performed on peripheral blood, taken 360 days after TCRalphabeta/CD19-depleted stem cell transplant. The chain joins TRBV27 to TRBJ2-7; the match to TRBD1 covers 7 bases. The CDR3 spells CASSPYSGQLNYEQYF. The DNA of the CDR3 is TGTGCCAGCAGTCCATATTCGGGACAGCTCAACTACGAGCAGTACTTC.